The clone carrying this T cell receptor beta chain has a single count. These data come from a study of response to subunit inactivated influenza vaccine. Trimming cost V 2 bases and J 7 bases; bases outside gene matches: 7. The CDR3 length is 15 residues. CDR1 is MNHEY and CDR2 is SVGEGT in the germline V gene. TCRdb re-analysed the RT-PCR reads in MiXCR, keeping a single row per CDR3 protein. The profile shows 860,000 or so distinct CDR3 sequences, approximately 22% of them singletons. This clonotype was sampled from a man aged 45-65 years who received an inactivated influenza vaccine. The genes are TRBV6-2 or TRBV6-3 and TRBJ2-1; TRBD2 matches at 8 bases. The starting material was PBMCs from blood, obtained approximately 5 days after vaccination. The CDR3 loop reads CASSYGRGGVNEQFF. The DNA of the CDR3 is TGTGCCAGCAGTTACGGTCGGGGGGGTGTGAATGAGCAGTTCTTC.